This T cell receptor beta chain comes out of a study of human T cells and chemical hapten exposure. The CDR3 is 16 amino acids. CDR1 and CDR2 (germline): SGHTA, FQGTGA. V lost 6 bases to trimming and J lost 6 bases, with 21 bases between them. The sample's time point: pre-sensitization, week 0. The treatment: therapeutic diphenylcyclopropenone sensitization with weekly scalp DPC. This clonotype came up once. TCRdb re-called the RACE reads through MiXCR, storing one row per CDR3 protein. The sample contains approximately 260,000 distinct CDR3 sequences, almost 8% of which appear only once. The sample was whole blood, taken in connection with sensitization to the hapten diphenylcyclopropenone (DPC). This clonotype was obtained from a man between 18 and 35 years old with alopecia areata. Some clones in this sample may be carry-over from other donors' samples. The chain has TRBV7-3 and TRBJ2-1; D gene unclear. In nucleotides, the CDR3 is TGTGCCAGCAGACTTGGGATAGGTCCGGCCAGCAATGAGCAGTTCTTC. This encodes CASRLGIGPASNEQFF.